Listed here are 31 T cell receptor beta chains from one sample, sequenced in a study of shared clonotypes between healthy human individuals. This table comes from immunoSEQ multiplex PCR, and its TCRdb copy is limited to in-frame clones, with some not included. The data show millions of clones, 95% seen once. Specimen: naive CD4+ T cells sorted from blood. Subset given: CD45RA+ positively selected. Receptor source: a young man in good health.

The rearrangement uses TRBV2 and TRBJ2-5; tentatively, D is TRBD2 (7 bases). The CDR3 is made up of 14 amino acids. Trimming took 6 bases from V and 2 from J, leaving 13 bases between them. In germline, CDR1 is SNHLY, CDR2 FYNNEI. The CDR3 nucleotides read TGTGCCAGCAGACGAGCGGGACAACAAGAGACCCAGTACTTC. Residues: CASRRAGQQETQYF.

The genes are TRBV7-6 and TRBJ1-5; TRBD1 is a possible D gene (6 bases). This CDR3 is built from 14 residues. V lost 4 bases and J lost 4, with 11 bases in between. Germline values: CDR1 SGHVS, CDR2 FNYEAQ. The CDR3 is CASSSGAGNQPQHF. The CDR3 region has the DNA TGTGCCAGCAGCTCGGGGGCAGGGAATCAGCCCCAGCATTTT.

The chain links TRBV5-1 to TRBJ2-2; unclear D gene. Germline V CDR1 and CDR2: SGHRS, YFSETQ. Deletions cut 2 bases from V and 3 bases from J, with 5 bases between. The CDR3 loop spans 13 amino acids. The CDR3: CASSLEDTGELFF. The CDR3 region has the DNA TGCGCCAGCAGCTTAGAGGACACCGGGGAGCTGTTTTTT.

This sequence joins TRBV6-6 and TRBJ1-2, with 7 bases identical to TRBD1. CDR3 size: 14 residues. CDR1 is MNHNY, CDR2 SVGAGI, per germline (reference sequence). Trimming removed 6 bases from V and 1 base from J; junction bases left unmatched: 5. In DNA form, the CDR3 reads TGTGCCAGCAGCGGAAGGGGGCTTAACTATGGCTACACCTTC. This codes for CASSGRGLNYGYTF.

The V call is TRBV6-6, the J call TRBJ1-1, with D uncertain. The CDR3 is made up of 15 amino acids. V was pared by 2 bases and J by 6 bases, with 16 bases between. Germline V gene sequence: CDR1 MNHNY, CDR2 SVGAGI (reference sequence). The DNA for the CDR3 is TGTGCCAGCAGTTACCAAAAGGCGTCGCGTGCTGAAGCTTTCTTT. This codes for CASSYQKASRAEAFF.

The CDR3 here is CASSVLTDRPGNTIYF. For the CDR3, the DNA is TGTGCCAGTAGTGTATTGACAGACCGTCCTGGAAACACCATATATTTT. The J gene is TRBJ1-3, the V gene TRBV19; D is possibly TRBD1 (5 bases). Trimming took off 5 bases at V and 2 bases at J, with 16 bases between the two ends. Germline V gene data show CDR1 as LNHDA and CDR2 as SQIVND (reference sequence). The CDR3 has 16 amino acids. The full variable domain, completed using reference TRBV19 and TRBJ1-3, is DGGITQSPKYLFRKEGQNVTLSCEQNLNHDAMYWYRQDPGQGLRLIYYSQIVNDFQKGDIAEGYSVSREKKESFPLTVTSAQKNPTAFYLCASSVLTDRPGNTIYFGEGSWLTVV.

V gene TRBV7-9 combines with J gene TRBJ1-2, with D unresolved. The germline V gene has CDR1 SEHNR and CDR2 FQNEAQ (reference sequence). CDR3 length equals 15 residues. V dropped 6 bases and J dropped 4 bases, with 18 bases sitting between them. The CDR3, as DNA: TGTGCCAGCAGTCCGAACCTATGGGCCCCCTATGGCTACACCTTC. As protein: CASSPNLWAPYGYTF.

This chain links TRBV9 with TRBJ2-2; 13 nucleotides line up with TRBD2. The CDR3 is 18 amino acids. From germline, CDR1 is SGDLS and CDR2 YYNGEE. V trimming: 0 bases; J trimming: 7 bases; junction bases outside the gene matches: 9. The DNA for the CDR3 is TGTGCCAGCAGCGTAGGGGTCGGGACTAGCGGGGTCGGCGGGGAGCTGTTTTTT. It codes for CASSVGVGTSGVGGELFF.

The chain uses TRBV2 and TRBJ1-2; 11 nucleotides align to TRBD1. Germline trimming cut 4 bases from V and 0 bases from J; bases unmatched to any gene: 4. The CDR3 spans 16 residues. Germline V CDR1 and CDR2: SNHLY, FYNNEI. CDR3 residues: CASSGGQGASNYGYTF. Written as DNA, the CDR3 is TGTGCCAGCAGTGGTGGACAGGGGGCTTCTAACTATGGCTACACCTTC.

Worth noting for this clone: The same CDR3 is also encoded by other DNA sequences in this sample. The J gene is TRBJ1-4, the V gene TRBV20-1; D unresolved. V lost 4 bases to trimming and J lost 4 bases, with 1 base between them. The CDR3 has 10 residues. CDR1 is DFQATT and CDR2 is SNEGSKA in the germline V gene (reference sequence). CDR3 sequence reads: CSANNEKLFF. CDR3 DNA: TGCAGTGCTAATAATGAAAAACTGTTTTTT.

The chain uses TRBV19 and TRBJ1-5, with TRBD1 matching over 8 bases. Germline values: CDR1 LNHDA, CDR2 SQIVND (reference sequence). With V trimmed by 3 bases and J by 6 bases, 10 bases remained unmatched. CDR3 length equals 16 residues. The CDR3 nucleotides are TGTGCCAGTAGTATGGCTTCCAGGGGGCGCGGTCAGCCCCAGCATTTT. Its protein is CASSMASRGRGQPQHF.

J is TRBJ2-6 and V is TRBV7-6; D possibly corresponds to TRBD1 (5 bases). The V end was cut by 1 base, the J end by 0 bases, with 13 bases between. Germline V CDR1 and CDR2: SGHVS, FNYEAQ. This CDR3 region has 18 residues. This chain's CDR3 is CASSLETGHSSGANVLTF. CDR3 bases: TGTGCCAGCAGCTTAGAAACAGGCCACTCCTCTGGGGCCAACGTCCTGACTTTC.

This rearrangement joins TRBV19 to TRBJ1-4; D uncertain. V was pared by 8 bases and J by 4 bases, with 11 bases between. Germline V gene lookup returns CDR1 LNHDA and CDR2 SQIVND (reference sequence). This CDR3 spans 13 amino acids. Here the CDR3 DNA reads TGTGCCAGTTGGCCGGCGAATAATGAAAAACTGTTTTTT. Its protein is CASWPANNEKLFF.

This clone has just one count. The rearrangement links TRBV7-6 to TRBJ2-1; 11 bases are a match to TRBD2. CDR1 SGHVS and CDR2 FNYEAQ come from the germline V gene. The V and J ends lost 5 bases and 6 bases, in that order; junction bases with no gene match: 6. CDR3 length equals 15 residues. The CDR3 is CASSGGTSGGNEQFF. For the CDR3, the DNA is TGTGCCAGCAGCGGCGGGACTAGCGGCGGCAATGAGCAGTTCTTC.

The chain couples TRBV5-1 to TRBJ2-7, with 7 bases that match TRBD1. Trimming cost V 1 base and J 1 base; bases outside gene matches: 8. This CDR3 is built from 16 residues. Germline loops: CDR1 SGHRS, CDR2 YFSETQ. CDR3 sequence (DNA): TGCGCCAGCAGCTTGACACCGGGACAGTCGTCCTACGAGCAGTACTTC. Its translation: CASSLTPGQSSYEQYF.

The chain couples TRBV7-9 to TRBJ2-5, with D perhaps matching TRBD2 (6 bases). V was pared by 2 bases and J by 3 bases, with 10 bases between. The germline V gene encodes CDR1 SEHNR and CDR2 FQNEAQ (reference sequence). The CDR3 runs 14 residues. In DNA, the CDR3 is TGTGCCAGCAGCTTAAAGGCTAGCGAAGAGACCCAGTACTTC. This sequence encodes CASSLKASEETQYF.

J is TRBJ2-3 and V is TRBV18; D perhaps matches TRBD1 (6 bases). Germline assignment: CDR1 KGHSH and CDR2 LQKENI. The CDR3 sequence is 13 residues long. The V end was cut by 3 bases, the J end by 7 bases, with 11 bases between. CDR3 amino acids: CASSPDRSHTQYF. CDR3 nucleotides: TGTGCCAGCTCACCCGACAGGTCACATACGCAGTATTTT.

The chain employs TRBV4-2 and TRBJ2-7; 9 bases line up with TRBD1. V was pared by 4 bases and J by 2 bases, with 6 bases of the junction left unmatched. CDR3 length: 15 residues. The germline gives CDR1 LGHNA, CDR2 YNFKEQ. The CDR3 DNA reads TGTGCCAGCAGCCCCTTGGGACAGGGCACCTACGAGCAGTACTTC. Amino acids: CASSPLGQGTYEQYF.

This clone was found once. The chain joins TRBV7-8 to TRBJ1-5, with 7 bases identical to TRBD1. The V gene end was trimmed by 1 base and the J gene end by 4 bases; junction bases not matched to a gene: 4. Per germline, CDR1 SGHVS and CDR2 FQNEAQ. The CDR3 contains 15 residues. CDR3 sequence reads: CASSLGGTANQPQHF. CDR3 in DNA: TGTGCCAGCAGCTTAGGCGGGACAGCAAATCAGCCCCAGCATTTT.

The chain combines TRBV5-1 with TRBJ2-5, with TRBD2 matching over 15 bases. Germline lookup yields CDR1 SGHRS and CDR2 YFSETQ. The junction had 5 bases not matched to a gene; V was cut back by 4 bases and J by 4 bases. The CDR3 contains 16 residues. The CDR3: CASSEGLAGGGETQYF. CDR3 in DNA: TGCGCCAGCAGCGAAGGACTAGCGGGAGGGGGAGAGACCCAGTACTTC.

In regard to this clone: Other DNA sequences of this sample code for an identical CDR3. This chain connects TRBV9 to TRBJ1-2; D perhaps matches TRBD1 (5 bases). CDR1 SGDLS and CDR2 YYNGEE come from the germline V gene. This CDR3 is 14 amino acids long. Trimming left V 0 bases short and J 5 bases short, with 11 bases between. The CDR3 DNA is TGTGCCAGCAGCGTAGATAGGGGTGATTATGGCTACACCTTC. Its protein product is CASSVDRGDYGYTF.

The rearrangement links TRBV7-8 to TRBJ2-1; 7 bases map to TRBD1. The J segment lost 0 bases and the V segment lost 5 bases, leaving 4 bases of the junction unmatched. Germline assignment: CDR1 SGHVS and CDR2 FQNEAQ. This CDR3 contains 15 residues. The CDR3 protein is CASSVSGGSYNEQFF. In nucleotides, the CDR3 is TGTGCCAGCAGCGTCTCAGGGGGCTCCTACAATGAGCAGTTCTTC.

V gene TRBV28 combines with J gene TRBJ1-1; no firm D call. The length of the CDR3 is 11 residues. V was pared by 5 bases and J by 7 bases, with 8 bases between. CDR1 is MDHEN, CDR2 SYDVKM, per germline. The CDR3 loop is CASSPLNEAFF. As DNA, the CDR3 is TGTGCCAGCAGTCCCCTTAATGAAGCTTTCTTT.

The chain joins TRBV11-2 to TRBJ2-7; 8 nucleotides agree with TRBD2. The CDR3 runs 16 residues. Germline values: CDR1 SGHAT, CDR2 FQNNGV. J lost 0 bases, V lost 5 bases, and 9 bases had no gene match. As DNA, the CDR3 is TGTGCCAGCAGCCTACTCATCACTAGCGGCTCCTACGAGCAGTACTTC. It yields the protein CASSLLITSGSYEQYF.

V gene TRBV5-4 combines with J gene TRBJ2-7; 7 bases agree with TRBD1. The germline CDR1 and CDR2 sequences are SGHNT and YYREEE (reference sequence). J lost 0 bases, V lost 4 bases, and 10 bases had no gene match. CDR3 size: 16 residues. This CDR3 reads CASSPGTVLLSYEQYF. The CDR3 coding sequence is TGTGCCAGCAGCCCCGGGACAGTCCTACTCTCCTACGAGCAGTACTTC.

J is TRBJ2-5 and V is TRBV7-9; 9 bases map to TRBD1. V gave up 5 bases and J gave up 5 bases; unmatched junction bases: 12. The CDR3 length is 16 residues. The germline CDR1 and CDR2 sequences are SEHNR and FQNEAQ (reference sequence). This CDR3 is CASSVTTGQGVETQYF. The CDR3, as DNA: TGTGCCAGCAGCGTTACAACGGGACAGGGTGTGGAGACCCAGTACTTC.

The V and J genes are TRBV5-1 and TRBJ1-2; D not resolved. The V gene lost 0 bases and the J gene lost 8 bases, with 11 bases spanning the gap. The CDR3 loop spans 13 amino acids. The germline CDR1 and CDR2 sequences are SGHRS and YFSETQ. The CDR3 reads CASSLEGLTGYTF. CDR3 DNA sequence: TGCGCCAGCAGCTTGGAGGGATTGACGGGCTACACCTTC.

As for this clone: The identical CDR3 is also encoded by other nucleotide sequences in the sample. This chain uses TRBV10-3 with TRBJ2-5; D not certain. CDR3 length: 13 amino acids. The germline V and J ends were trimmed by 4 bases and 5 bases, with 11 bases remaining between them. Germline values: CDR1 ENHRY, CDR2 SYGVKD. CDR3 region: CAISGGYRETQYF. CDR3 nucleotides: TGTGCCATCAGTGGTGGATATAGGGAGACCCAGTACTTC.

V and J are TRBV5-6 and TRBJ1-3, with 10 bases that match TRBD1. Looked up from germline, CDR1 is SGHDT and CDR2 is YYEEEE. The CDR3 sequence is 17 residues long. With 3 bases clipped from V and 4 bases from J, the junction kept 10 bases outside the gene matches. The CDR3 region is CASSSTDRGTRGNTIYF. The CDR3, as DNA: TGTGCCAGCAGCTCTACGGACAGGGGGACTAGAGGAAACACCATATATTTT.

The chain links TRBV4-1 to TRBJ1-4, with D possibly TRBD1 on 5 matching bases. V was pared by 0 bases and J by 7 bases, with 12 bases between. The CDR3 length is 15 residues. Germline V CDR1 and CDR2: MGHRA, YSYEKL. The CDR3 region has the DNA TGCGCCAGCAGCCAAGATCGGCAGGGAGGTGAAAAACTGTTTTTT. Translating gives CASSQDRQGGEKLFF.

This clone was recorded only once. The chain carries TRBV28 and TRBJ2-2, with TRBD1 identical over 8 bases. This CDR3 has 15 amino acids. Germline trimming cut 6 bases from V and 6 bases from J; bases unmatched to any gene: 9. The V gene's germline CDR1 is MDHEN and CDR2 SYDVKM. CDR3 sequence: CASSRRQGRSGELFF. In DNA form, the CDR3 reads TGTGCCAGCAGCCGCCGACAGGGGCGGTCCGGGGAGCTGTTTTTT.